One and the same sample provided the 20 T cell receptor beta chains below, sequenced in a study of cytomegalovirus exposure and HLA in healthy donors. The PCR had 60 Vbeta and 13 Jbeta primers. Only in-frame clones appear in the TCRdb table, and some are missing; sequencing was by immunoSEQ multiplex PCR. The data contain approximately 180,000 clones, over 70% of them singletons. Sequences were obtained from PBMCs. Receptor source: a woman aged 55-70 years in good health and CMV-seropositive.

This sequence joins TRBV5-4 and TRBJ1-1, with a weak D call TRBD1 (6 bases). Germline CDR1 reads SGHNT; CDR2 reads YYREEE (reference sequence). V lost 2 bases to trimming and J lost 0 bases, with 11 bases between them. This CDR3 contains 15 residues. CDR3 DNA: TGTGCCAGCAGCTTTCAAGGGGGACTGAACACTGAAGCTTTCTTT. It specifies CASSFQGGLNTEAFF.

The chain combines TRBV5-1 with TRBJ2-5; a weak D match, TRBD2 (5 bases). TRBJ2-7 matches the DNA end more closely, so the J call is doubtful. Germline assignment: CDR1 SGHRS and CDR2 YFSETQ. This CDR3 is built from 14 residues. CDR3 in DNA: TGCGCCAGCAGCTTGGCCGGTAGCGCCTACGAGCAGTACTTC. Amino acid sequence: CASSLAGSAYEQYF.

The chain employs TRBV27 and TRBJ2-7, with a tentative D call TRBD2 (6 bases). CDR1 and CDR2 from the germline V gene are MNHEY and SMNVEV (reference sequence). Between the trimmed V and J ends, which lost 0 bases and 4 bases, there was a span of 16 bases. The CDR3 runs 16 residues. The CDR3 here is CASSLSEGRTAYEQYF. The CDR3 DNA reads as TGTGCCAGCAGTTTATCGGAGGGCCGGACGGCTTACGAGCAGTACTTC.

The chain links TRBV5-6 to TRBJ1-1; tentative D call: TRBD1 (6 bases). Germline CDR1 is SGHDT and CDR2 is YYEEEE. This CDR3 comprises 17 residues. The V end was cut by 0 bases, the J end by 2 bases, with 17 bases between. The CDR3 coding sequence is TGTGCCAGCAGCTTGGGGGGGATTCCAGGGGCAAACACTGAAGCTTTCTTT. Translated, it gives CASSLGGIPGANTEAFF.

Here the CDR3 DNA reads TGCAGCGAAATAAGACAGGGGGGCGCTGAAGCTTTCTTT. Protein: CSEIRQGGAEAFF. The rearrangement links TRBV29-1 to TRBJ1-1; 9 bases fit TRBD1. The CDR3 length is 13 residues. V shed 7 bases, J shed 6 bases, and the junction held 9 bases outside the gene matches. Germline-derived CDR1 and CDR2 are SQVTM and ANQGSEA. The full variable domain, completed using reference TRBV29-1 and TRBJ1-1, is SAVISQKPSRDICQRGTSLTIQCQVDSQVTMMFWYRQQPGQSLTLIATANQGSEATYESGFVIDKFPISRPNLTFSTLTVSNMSPEDSSIYLCSEIRQGGAEAFFGQGTRLTVV.

This sequence joins TRBV28 and TRBJ1-2; D is ambiguous. The germline CDR1 and CDR2 sequences are MDHEN and SYDVKM. V gave up 2 bases and J gave up 2 bases, with 9 bases separating them. CDR3 length: 14 amino acids. CDR3 protein: CASSLGRVNYGYTF. As DNA, the CDR3 is TGTGCCAGCAGTTTAGGGAGGGTCAACTATGGCTACACCTTC.

This chain uses TRBV6-5 with TRBJ1-3; 7 nucleotides match TRBD1. CDR3 length: 14 amino acids. J lost 5 bases, V lost 5 bases, and 6 bases had no gene match. From germline, CDR1 is MNHEY and CDR2 SVGAGI. In DNA, the CDR3 is TGTGCCAGCAGTCCCATAGGGGGCCGAAACACCATATATTTT. This gives the protein CASSPIGGRNTIYF.

The chain uses TRBV11-2 and TRBJ2-3; 8 nucleotides line up with TRBD1. V shed 4 bases and J 1 base; nucleotides not matched to a gene: 7. Germline V lookup: CDR1 SGHAT, CDR2 FQNNGV. This CDR3 spans 16 amino acids. This CDR3 reads CASSSWGRGRTDTQYF. CDR3 DNA sequence: TGTGCCAGCAGCTCCTGGGGCAGGGGGCGCACAGATACGCAGTATTTT.

The V call is TRBV27, the J call TRBJ2-3, with a weak D call TRBD1 (5 bases). This CDR3 region has 15 residues. Per the germline V gene, CDR1 is MNHEY and CDR2 is SMNVEV (reference sequence). Trimming pared 4 bases from V and 0 bases from J, leaving 11 bases between. The CDR3 region is CASSSSGASTDTQYF. The CDR3 bases are TGTGCCAGCAGTTCCTCTGGGGCGAGCACAGATACGCAGTATTTT.

This rearrangement joins TRBV11-2 to TRBJ2-2; D is possibly TRBD2 (6 bases). V shed 6 bases and J shed 8 bases, with 16 bases lying between them. Germline-derived CDR1 and CDR2 are SGHAT and FQNNGV. The CDR3 runs to 14 residues. The CDR3 DNA is TGTGCCAGCAGTTGGGACTCCTTCGTAGGGGAGCTGTTTTTT. Translation gives CASSWDSFVGELFF.

V is TRBV5-1 and J is TRBJ2-1, with D unclear. The length of the CDR3 is 14 residues. The germline V gene has CDR1 SGHRS and CDR2 YFSETQ. The germline V and J ends were trimmed by 4 bases and 5 bases, with 13 bases remaining between them. This CDR3 is CASSASAANNEQFF. CDR3 in DNA: TGCGCCAGCAGCGCCTCAGCAGCGAACAATGAGCAGTTCTTC.

This chain uses TRBV5-1 with TRBJ2-5, with TRBD2 as a possible D gene (6 bases). Germline V gives CDR1 SGHRS, CDR2 YFSETQ. Trimming stripped 4 bases from V and 5 bases from J, with 15 bases between. The CDR3 sequence is 14 residues long. CDR3 sequence (DNA): TGCGCCAGCAGCCCGGGGGTCGGTTTCGAGACCCAGTACTTC. Its protein is CASSPGVGFETQYF.

This chain connects TRBV11-2 to TRBJ2-5; possible D gene TRBD2, 6 bases. With the DNA end fitting TRBJ2-7 better, the J assignment may be wrong. The CDR3 has 16 residues. Per germline, CDR1 SGHAT and CDR2 FQNNGV. The CDR3 here is CASSLTRGYRSYEQYF. Here the CDR3 DNA reads TGTGCCAGCAGCTTGACTAGAGGCTACCGATCCTACGAGCAGTACTTC.

This chain connects TRBV15 to TRBJ1-1; TRBD1 matches 10 bases. The CDR3 is 15 amino acids. Trimming took 3 bases from V and 5 from J; bases not matched to a gene: 6. The V gene's germline CDR1 is LNHNV and CDR2 YYDKDF (reference sequence). This CDR3 is CATSSRRTGGTEAFF. The DNA for the CDR3 is TGTGCCACCAGCAGCAGGAGGACAGGGGGTACTGAAGCTTTCTTT.

CDR3 sequence (DNA): TGTGCCAGCTCACCGTCATTAGCGGGGGGGAACTACAATGAGCAGTTCTTC. Its protein product is CASSPSLAGGNYNEQFF. This chain links TRBV18 with TRBJ2-1; the match to TRBD2 covers 11 bases. With V trimmed by 3 bases and J by 3 bases, 7 bases remained unmatched. CDR1 is KGHSH, CDR2 LQKENI, per germline. The CDR3 is 17 residues long.

In regard to this clone: The same CDR3 arises from other DNA sequences in this sample as well. This sequence joins TRBV28 and TRBJ2-3, with 7 bases fitting TRBD1. With 7 bases clipped from V and 1 base from J, the junction kept 2 bases outside the gene matches. The CDR3 extends over 13 amino acids. CDR1 is MDHEN and CDR2 is SYDVKM in the germline V gene. The CDR3 sequence: CASKTGGTDTQYF. CDR3 DNA: TGTGCCAGCAAAACAGGGGGCACAGATACGCAGTATTTT.

The rearrangement links TRBV7-2 to TRBJ1-2; TRBD1 aligns across 9 bases. The V gene end was trimmed by 1 base and the J gene end by 6 bases; junction bases not matched to a gene: 3. Looked up from germline, CDR1 is SGHTA and CDR2 is FQGNSA. The CDR3 consists of 14 residues. CDR3 protein: CASSLGGTGHGYTF. The CDR3 coding sequence is TGTGCCAGCAGCTTAGGGGGGACAGGGCATGGCTACACCTTC.

On this clone: The germline gene is not matched at one end of the junction; a read error may be the cause. The chain uses TRBV28 and TRBJ2-6; tentative D call: TRBD1 (5 bases). Germline V gene lookup returns CDR1 MDHEN and CDR2 SYDVKM. The CDR3 sequence is 15 residues long. For the CDR3, the DNA is TGTGCCAGCAGTAACCAGGGTTCTGGGGCCAACGGCCTGACTTTC. Translated, it gives CASSNQGSGANGLTF.

CDR3 protein: CAWSVSGGALAEQYF. CDR3 DNA sequence: TGTGCCTGGAGTGTTTCGGGGGGGGCCCTTGCCGAGCAGTACTTC. This chain joins TRBV30 and TRBJ2-5; 8 nucleotides line up with TRBD2. The DNA end is a closer match to TRBJ2-7, so the J assignment may be wrong. Germline V lookup: CDR1 GTSNPN, CDR2 SVGIG (reference sequence). The CDR3 is 15 residues long.

V gene TRBV27 combines with J gene TRBJ2-3; 7 bases map to TRBD2. The trim removed 6 bases at V and 2 bases at J, leaving 11 bases unmatched. Looked up from germline, CDR1 is MNHEY and CDR2 is SMNVEV (reference sequence). This CDR3 region has 16 residues. CDR3 DNA: TGTGCCAGCAGGGGCCTGGGGAGGGGATACACAGATACGCAGTATTTT. This codes for CASRGLGRGYTDTQYF.